A single sample gave rise to the 22 T cell receptor beta chains below, sequenced in a study of blood T cell repertoires in COVID-19. Sequenced by immunoSEQ multiplex PCR; TCRdb stores in-frame clones only, minus some. The repertoire holds some 73,000 clones, with over 75% as singletons. Sequenced: peripheral blood. The receptors originated from a man between 45 and 60 years old with COVID-19, enrolled during active disease.

V gene TRBV3-1 (or the pseudogene TRBV3-2) combines with J gene TRBJ1-3; D is possibly TRBD1 (5 bases). This CDR3 has 15 amino acids. V lost 1 base and J 1 base, leaving 8 bases between the germline ends. Germline CDR1 and CDR2: LGHDT and YNNKEL (reference sequence). As DNA, the CDR3 is TGTGCCAGCAGCCAAGGGACAAAATCTGGAAACACCATATATTTT. This encodes CASSQGTKSGNTIYF.

V gene TRBV5-6 combines with J gene TRBJ2-5; 7 bases line up with TRBD2. The CDR3 runs to 14 residues. CDR1 and CDR2 (germline): SGHDT, YYEEEE. The junction had 9 bases not matched to a gene; V was cut back by 7 bases and J by 3 bases. CDR3 sequence: CASLPTGREETQYF. The CDR3 nucleotides read TGTGCCAGCCTCCCGACTGGGAGGGAAGAGACCCAGTACTTC.

The gene calls are TRBV15 and TRBJ2-7; 14 bases agree with TRBD2. Germline CDR1 is LNHNV and CDR2 is YYDKDF (reference sequence). The junction had 13 bases not matched to a gene; V was cut back by 0 bases and J by 6 bases. The CDR3 runs to 19 residues. CDR3 nucleotides: TGTGCCACCAGCAGAGAGGCGACTAGCGGGAGGGCCCTCAGTTCCGAGCAGTACTTC. This encodes CATSREATSGRALSSEQYF.

The rearrangement links TRBV29-1 to TRBJ2-1, with D perhaps TRBD2 (6 bases). Trimming pared 0 bases from V and 8 bases from J, leaving 14 bases between. The CDR3 is 14 residues long. Germline V lookup: CDR1 SQVTM, CDR2 ANQGSEA. CDR3 in DNA: TGCAGCGTTGAAGATCCCGGGAGCCGGGATGAGCAGTTCTTC. Its translation: CSVEDPGSRDEQFF.

This rearrangement joins TRBV27 to TRBJ2-7, with TRBD1 identical over 7 bases. There are 15 residues in the CDR3. Trimming cost V 5 bases and J 5 bases; bases outside gene matches: 12. CDR1 is MNHEY, CDR2 SMNVEV, per germline (reference sequence). CDR3 sequence reads: CASSLPSTGMNEQYF. The CDR3 coding sequence is TGTGCCAGCAGTCTGCCGTCGACAGGGATGAACGAGCAGTACTTC.

V gene TRBV2 combines with J gene TRBJ1-6; tentative D call: TRBD1 (6 bases). The CDR3 loop spans 11 amino acids. The germline V gene has CDR1 SNHLY and CDR2 FYNNEI. V was pared by 8 bases and J by 7 bases, with 6 bases between. The CDR3 region is CASQGNSPLHF. As DNA, the CDR3 is TGTGCCAGCCAGGGGAATTCACCCCTCCACTTT. The full variable domain, rest sourced from reference TRBV2 and TRBJ1-6, is EPEVTQTPSHQVTQMGQEVILRCVPISNHLYFYWYRQILGQKVEFLVSFYNNEISEKSEIFDDQFSVERPDGSNFTLKIRSTKLEDSAMYFCASQGNSPLHFGNGTRLTVT.

The chain uses TRBV5-1 and TRBJ2-7; no clear D gene. CDR3 length equals 16 residues. Germline-derived CDR1 and CDR2 are SGHRS and YFSETQ. V lost 0 bases to trimming and J lost 0 bases, with 13 bases between them. The CDR3 loop is CASSLVGQAASYEQYF. CDR3 coding DNA: TGCGCCAGCAGCTTGGTCGGTCAGGCAGCCTCCTACGAGCAGTACTTC. The full variable domain, in which reference TRBV5-1 and TRBJ2-7 provide the parts outside the CDR3, is KAGVTQTPRYLIKTRGQQVTLSCSPISGHRSVSWYQQTPGQGLQFLFEYFSETQRNKGNFPGRFSGRQFSNSRSEMNVSTLELGDSALYLCASSLVGQAASYEQYFGPGTRLTVT.

This clone was recorded once. The rearrangement joins TRBV29-1 to TRBJ2-3; 9 bases match TRBD2. CDR3 length: 14 amino acids. The germline CDR1 and CDR2 sequences are SQVTM and ANQGSEA. The V segment lost 8 bases and the J segment 1 base; nucleotides outside the gene matches: 7. The CDR3 loop reads CSTPIAGGTDTQYF. The CDR3 DNA is TGCAGCACTCCCATAGCGGGAGGCACAGATACGCAGTATTTT.

The V gene is TRBV11-2, the J gene TRBJ2-7; D might be TRBD1 (5 bases). There are 14 residues in the CDR3. Germline V gene data show CDR1 as SGHAT and CDR2 as FQNNGV. Trimming stripped 2 bases from V and 2 bases from J, with 10 bases between. CDR3 DNA: TGTGCCAGCAGCTTAATCACAGGCCCCTACGAGCAGTACTTC. Translated, it gives CASSLITGPYEQYF.

V gene TRBV19 combines with J gene TRBJ2-1; D possibly corresponds to TRBD1 (7 bases). Germline V gives CDR1 LNHDA, CDR2 SQIVND (reference sequence). Trimming pared 3 bases from V and 7 bases from J, leaving 16 bases between. CDR3 length: 15 residues. CDR3 amino acids: CASSIRGRGANEQFF. The CDR3, as DNA: TGTGCCAGTAGTATTCGGGGCAGGGGGGCTAATGAGCAGTTCTTC.

The chain recombines TRBV6-5 with TRBJ2-7; tentatively, D is TRBD2 (5 bases). Germline values: CDR1 MNHEY, CDR2 SVGAGI. V was shortened by 8 bases and J by 4 bases, with 12 bases between the two germline ends. CDR3 length equals 12 residues. The DNA for the CDR3 is TGTGCCAGCTTAGCGAAGGAGTACGAGCAGTACTTC. Translated: CASLAKEYEQYF.

The genes are TRBV10-3 and TRBJ1-3; D is unclear. The CDR3 sequence is 11 residues long. From germline, CDR1 is ENHRY and CDR2 SYGVKD. V lost 8 bases and J lost 5, with 7 bases in between. The CDR3 loop is CAIQNRNTIYF. The CDR3 DNA sequence: TGTGCCATCCAGAACAGAAACACCATATATTTT.

This chain links TRBV28 with TRBJ1-6; 8 nucleotides agree with TRBD1. CDR1 MDHEN and CDR2 SYDVKM come from the germline V gene. The CDR3 is 13 residues long. V gave up 6 bases and J gave up 10 bases; unmatched junction bases: 5. CDR3 DNA: TGTGCCAGCAGCCAGGGGGCGCAGTCACCCCTCCACTTT. This encodes CASSQGAQSPLHF.

The chain couples TRBV19 to TRBJ1-4; TRBD1 might be the D (6 bases). Trimming shortened V by 10 bases and J by 9 bases, and 12 bases separated the two germline ends. Looked up from germline, CDR1 is LNHDA and CDR2 is SQIVND (reference sequence). The CDR3 is 11 residues long. The CDR3 sequence: CATRQDQKLFF. The CDR3 nucleotides read TGTGCCACCCGACAGGATCAAAAACTGTTTTTT.

The V call is TRBV28, the J call TRBJ2-3; perhaps TRBD2 as D (6 bases). This CDR3 contains 16 residues. Between the trimmed V and J ends, which lost 1 base and 2 bases, there was a span of 13 bases. The germline V gene encodes CDR1 MDHEN and CDR2 SYDVKM. The CDR3, as DNA: TGTGCCAGCAGTTTATCCGGCGGGACTTCCACAGATACGCAGTATTTT. It translates to CASSLSGGTSTDTQYF.

CDR3 in amino acids: CASSQKSGLLNTDTQYF. CDR3 nucleotide sequence: TGTGCCAGCAGCCAGAAGTCGGGACTACTGAACACAGATACGCAGTATTTT. This chain uses TRBV14 with TRBJ2-3; 7 bases map to TRBD2. CDR1 and CDR2 (germline): SGHDN, FVKESK. The CDR3 is made up of 17 amino acids. With 3 bases clipped from V and 2 bases from J, the junction kept 11 bases outside the gene matches.

V is TRBV9 and J is TRBJ1-4; possible D gene TRBD1, 6 bases. Germline values: CDR1 SGDLS, CDR2 YYNGEE. The CDR3 extends over 14 amino acids. V lost 0 bases to trimming and J lost 6 bases, with 9 bases between them. CDR3 sequence: CASSVGAGDEKLFF. CDR3 DNA sequence: TGTGCCAGCAGCGTAGGGGCAGGGGATGAAAAACTGTTTTTT.

This clone was detected only a few times. This chain's CDR3 is CASSYGTSMETQYF. The CDR3 nucleotides read TGTGCCAGCAGTTACGGGACTAGCATGGAGACCCAGTACTTC. The chain carries TRBV6-2 or TRBV6-3 and TRBJ2-5, with 9 bases that match TRBD2. The germline CDR1 and CDR2 sequences are MNHEY and SVGEGT. Trimming at V came to 2 bases and at J to 5 bases, leaving 3 bases not matched to a gene. This CDR3 contains 14 residues.

The rearrangement joins TRBV28 to TRBJ1-4; TRBD1 agrees at 8 bases. This CDR3 spans 16 amino acids. The junction had 6 bases not matched to a gene; V was cut back by 3 bases and J by 3 bases. Germline V gives CDR1 MDHEN, CDR2 SYDVKM. The CDR3 loop reads CASSFQQGESNEKLFF. For the CDR3, the DNA is TGTGCCAGCAGTTTCCAACAGGGGGAATCTAATGAAAAACTGTTTTTT.

This clone was counted a single time. The CDR3: CASSSRTGVGEKLFF. Written as DNA, the CDR3 is TGTGCCAGCAGCTCCCGGACAGGGGTAGGGGAAAAACTGTTTTTT. The V call is TRBV5-8, the J call TRBJ1-4, with 9 positions matching TRBD1. This CDR3 region has 15 residues. J gave up 8 bases and V 3 bases, and 8 bases lay outside the gene matches. Germline V gives CDR1 SGHTS, CDR2 YDEGEE.

V usage is TRBV18 and J usage is TRBJ2-7; 10 nucleotides agree with TRBD2. The CDR3 runs 15 residues. In germline, CDR1 is KGHSH, CDR2 LQKENI. Trimming removed 2 bases from V and 4 bases from J; junction bases left unmatched: 5. This chain's CDR3 is CASSPSSGGGYEQYF. The CDR3 DNA is TGTGCCAGCTCACCATCTAGCGGGGGAGGATACGAGCAGTACTTC. The full variable domain, completed using reference TRBV18 and TRBJ2-7, is NAGVMQNPRHLVRRRGQEARLRCSPMKGHSHVYWYRQLPEEGLKFMVYLQKENIIDESGMPKERFSAEFPKEGPSILRIQQVVRGDSAAYFCASSPSSGGGYEQYFGPGTRLTVT.

This chain joins TRBV11-3 and TRBJ2-1; D is ambiguous. The V end was cut by 0 bases, the J end by 7 bases, with 7 bases between. This CDR3 comprises 13 residues. Germline-derived CDR1 and CDR2 are SGHNT and YENEEA. The CDR3, as DNA: TGTGCCAGCAGCTTAGATGGCCAGAATGAGCAGTTCTTC. Its protein is CASSLDGQNEQFF.